This is a list of T cell receptor beta chains from one sample in a study of blood T cell repertoires in COVID-19. TCRdb's copy holds only in-frame clones and misses some; the assay was immunoSEQ multiplex PCR. The sample includes roughly 340,000 clones, 80% to 90% of them seen just once. The sequenced material came from PBMCs or T cells enriched from blood (not recorded which). The receptor source for this set is a man aged 18 to 30 who had recovered from COVID-19. Both conserved end residues are part of each CDR3. D genes are given only for firm matches. Clone size, where shown, is once, few, many, or a class for clones that have expanded.

V gene	J gene	CDR3 length	D gene	clone size	CDR3 DNA	CDR3 protein
TRBV6-2/TRBV6-3	TRBJ1-1	17	-	-	TGTGCCAGCAGTTACTCGAGCCGGGGATCTTGGAACACTGAAGCTTTCTTT	CASSYSSRGSWNTEAFF
TRBV28	TRBJ2-1	15	TRBD2	few	TGTGCCAGCAGCACCGGGACTAGCGGGAACAATGAGCAGTTCTTC	CASSTGTSGNNEQFF
TRBV2	TRBJ1-6	14	TRBD1	-	TGTGCCAGCAGTGATCAGGGGGCGCATTCACCCCTCCACTTT	CASSDQGAHSPLHF
TRBV19	TRBJ1-4	15	TRBD1	-	TGTGCCAGCAGAATAAGACAGGGAGGCAATGAAAAACTGTTTTTT	CASRIRQGGNEKLFF
TRBV3-1/TRBV3-2	TRBJ1-5	17	-	-	TGTGCCAGCAGCCAAGAGTATCGGGCAGGGCCAAGGCAGCCCCAGCATTTT	CASSQEYRAGPRQPQHF
TRBV28	TRBJ1-1	15	-	-	TGTGCCAGCAGTTCGCTTTCGGGGGTAGGCACTGAAGCTTTCTTT	CASSSLSGVGTEAFF
TRBV6-4	TRBJ1-2	13	-	-	TGTGCCAGCAGTTGGGAGCCCTACTATGGCTACACCTTC	CASSWEPYYGYTF
TRBV5-1	TRBJ2-3	14	-	once	TGCGCCAGCACCCTCGGGCAGGGGTTGGATACGCAGTATTTT	CASTLGQGLDTQYF
TRBV6-4	TRBJ2-7	15	TRBD1	once	TGTGCCAGCGGAGAGAGGGACAGGGCGCTCTACGAGCAGTACTTC	CASGERDRALYEQYF
TRBV7-2	TRBJ1-1	14	-	-	TGTGCCAGCAGCCCCCACGGGGTGAACACTGAAGCTTTCTTT	CASSPHGVNTEAFF
TRBV6-5	TRBJ1-2	15	TRBD1	-	TGTGCCAGCAGTTACCGTATGACAGGGGGCTATGGCTACACCTTC	CASSYRMTGGYGYTF
TRBV29-1	TRBJ1-1	14	-	-	TGCAGCGTGGTAAAGGGAGGGTGGAACACTGAAGCTTTCTTT	CSVVKGGWNTEAFF
TRBV4-1	TRBJ2-2	17	TRBD2	-	TGCGCCAGCAGCCAGAAAGCGGGGGGCCTTACTACCGGGGAGCTGTTTTTT	CASSQKAGGLTTGELFF
TRBV7-8	TRBJ2-3	15	TRBD1	-	TGTGCCAGCAGCTTGCAGGGGGCTTTAAGAGATACGCAGTATTTT	CASSLQGALRDTQYF
TRBV5-1	TRBJ2-1	11	-	-	TGCGCCAGCAGCTCCTTCAATGAGCAGTTCTTC	CASSSFNEQFF
TRBV12-3/TRBV12-4	TRBJ1-2	13	TRBD1	-	TGTGCCAGCAGCCCAGGACAGGTGTATGGCTACACCTTC	CASSPGQVYGYTF
TRBV11-1	TRBJ2-7	17	-	-	TGTGCCAGCAGCTTAGCGGGGCAGGGCGGACCGACCTACGAGCAGTACTTC	CASSLAGQGGPTYEQYF
TRBV28	TRBJ2-7	15	TRBD2	-	TGTGCCAGCAGCAGACTAGCGGGAGGGACGGACGAGCAGTACTTC	CASSRLAGGTDEQYF
TRBV19	TRBJ1-4	16	-	-	TGTGCCAGTAGTACTGGACTGACTGCAACTAATGAAAAACTGTTTTTT	CASSTGLTATNEKLFF
TRBV11-2	TRBJ2-7	14	-	-	TGTGCCAGCAGCTTGGCCGGGAGCTCCTACGAGCAGTACTTC	CASSLAGSSYEQYF
TRBV5-1	TRBJ2-3	16	TRBD2	-	TGCGCCAGCAGCAGACTAGCGGGGGGGAGCACAGATACGCAGTATTTT	CASSRLAGGSTDTQYF
TRBV2	TRBJ1-6	12	-	-	TGTGCCAGCGGTCCTCCGGGAACACCCCTCCACTTT	CASGPPGTPLHF
TRBV7-9	TRBJ2-1	19	TRBD1	once	TGTGCCAGCACCAGAGGGACAGGGGGCCCGTTGAGCTCCTACAATGAGCAGTTCTTC	CASTRGTGGPLSSYNEQFF
TRBV7-8	TRBJ2-5	14	-	-	TGTGCCAGCACAACACCTGGTTCTGAAGAGACCCAGTACTTC	CASTTPGSEETQYF
TRBV5-1	TRBJ1-2	12	TRBD1	-	TGCGCCAGCAGCCAGGGGGCGCGGGGCTACACCTTC	CASSQGARGYTF
TRBV7-9	TRBJ2-7	15	-	-	TGTGCCAGCAGCTCAACATCGGACTATTCCTACGAGCAGTACTTC	CASSSTSDYSYEQYF
TRBV27	TRBJ1-1	13	-	-	TGTGCCAGCAGAATGGGGGCGGGCGCTGAAGCTTTCTTT	CASRMGAGAEAFF
TRBV9	TRBJ2-1	12	TRBD1	-	TGTGCCAGCAGCGTAACGACAGGGTTGAAGTTCTTC	CASSVTTGLKFF
TRBV7-2	TRBJ1-1	15	TRBD1	-	TGTGCCAGCAGCTACCGGACAGGGGGAAACACTGAAGCTTTCTTT	CASSYRTGGNTEAFF
TRBV19	TRBJ1-5	16	-	-	TGTGCCAGTAGTCCGAGACCAGAGGGACTCTTTCAGCCCCAGCATTTT	CASSPRPEGLFQPQHF
TRBV19	TRBJ1-2	16	-	-	TGTGCCAGTAGTATGGACCTCGCGGGGAGGGACTATGGCTACACCTTC	CASSMDLAGRDYGYTF
TRBV28	TRBJ2-3	19	TRBD2	-	TGTGCCAGCAGTTCCGCCGTTTTAGGCGGGAGAGCGAGCACAGATACGCAGTATTTT	CASSSAVLGGRASTDTQYF
TRBV6-5	TRBJ2-3	13	TRBD2	-	TGTGCCTCCGGGAGGGGGGACACAGATACGCAGTATTTT	CASGRGDTDTQYF
TRBV7-2	TRBJ2-3	16	TRBD2	-	TGTGCCAGCAGCTTAGGTGGGACTAGCGGCCGAGGGACGCAGTATTTT	CASSLGGTSGRGTQYF
TRBV29-1	TRBJ2-1	14	TRBD1	once	TGCAGCGTTGCCCGGGACAGGGGGGGCAATGAGCAGTTCTTC	CSVARDRGGNEQFF
TRBV9	TRBJ2-7	15	TRBD1	-	TGTGCCAGCAGCGTAGAATCAGGGGGATCCTACGAGCAGTACTTC	CASSVESGGSYEQYF
TRBV10-1	TRBJ2-1	16	-	-	TGCGCCAGCAGTGAGTCGAAGGTCGGAGGGAGGAATGAGCAGTTCTTC	CASSESKVGGRNEQFF
TRBV29-1	TRBJ2-3	14	-	once	TGCAGCGTAGACGATAGGACAGTCACAGATACGCAGTATTTT	CSVDDRTVTDTQYF